Below are 13 T cell receptor beta chains sequenced from a single sample in a study. TCRdb reanalysed the 5' RACE reads using MiXCR and keeps one entry per CDR3 protein. Here the sample spans tens of thousands of distinct CDR3 sequences, roughly 22% being singletons. The specimen was tumor-infiltrating naive CD4+ T cells sorted from the breast tumor. Subset: naive CD4+ T cells, CD4+CD45RA+CD25-. These receptors came from a female donor with breast cancer.

The chain links TRBV28 to TRBJ1-2; D is unresolved. V was pared by 5 bases and J by 8 bases, with 12 bases between. Germline CDR1 and CDR2: MDHEN and SYDVKM. This CDR3 has 12 residues. CDR3 region: CASSPRQYGYTF. DNA for the CDR3: TGTGCCAGCAGTCCCCGCCAGTACGGCTACACCTTC.

The sample holds a few counts of this clonotype. The rearrangement links TRBV7-2 to TRBJ1-2; D remains ambiguous. V lost 1 base and J 12 bases, leaving 9 bases between the germline ends. CDR1 and CDR2 from the germline V gene are SGHTA and FQGNSA. This CDR3 is 11 amino acids long. As DNA, the CDR3 is TGTGCCAGCAGCTTAGGGGCGGGCAACACCTTC. Encoded protein: CASSLGAGNTF.

The chain links TRBV7-9 to TRBJ1-2; D unresolved. Germline V gene lookup returns CDR1 SEHNR and CDR2 FQNEAQ (reference sequence). V lost 5 bases to trimming and J lost 2 bases, with 9 bases between them. The CDR3 is made up of 13 amino acids. The CDR3 here is CASSRDPNYGYTF. The CDR3, as DNA: TGTGCCAGCAGCCGGGATCCCAACTATGGCTACACCTTC.

V is TRBV27 and J is TRBJ2-7; weak D call: TRBD1 (5 bases). CDR3 length: 14 amino acids. CDR1 is MNHEY, CDR2 SMNVEV, per germline (reference sequence). Between the trimmed V and J ends, which lost 5 bases and 0 bases, there was a span of 11 bases. The CDR3 region has the DNA TGTGCCAGCAGTCAGGCAGGGTACTCCTACGAGCAGTACTTC. It is translated as CASSQAGYSYEQYF.

The CDR3 nucleotides are TGTGCCACCAGCAGAGGGTACGGGGGGTCTTCACCCCTCCACTTT. Translation: CATSRGYGGSSPLHF. This rearrangement joins TRBV15 to TRBJ1-6; TRBD1 is a possible D gene (5 bases). The germline V gene encodes CDR1 LNHNV and CDR2 YYDKDF (reference sequence). The CDR3 is 15 residues long. Trimming pared 1 base from V and 9 bases from J, leaving 13 bases between.

This clonotype has a handful of counts. The chain recombines TRBV20-1 with TRBJ2-7; TRBD1 aligns across 10 bases. CDR1 DFQATT and CDR2 SNEGSKA come from the germline V gene (reference sequence). J gave up 2 bases and V 2 bases, and 6 bases lay outside the gene matches. The CDR3 sequence is 15 residues long. The CDR3 is CSARRVDRGAYEQYF. The CDR3 region has the DNA TGCAGTGCTAGAAGGGTGGACAGGGGGGCCTACGAGCAGTACTTC.

This sequence joins TRBV5-1 and TRBJ2-7; D gene unclear. The CDR3 length is 14 residues. Germline CDR1 SGHRS, CDR2 YFSETQ. The germline V and J ends were trimmed by 0 bases and 4 bases, with 11 bases remaining between them. The CDR3 reads CASSLAQRKYEQYF. CDR3 DNA sequence: TGCGCCAGCAGCTTGGCCCAACGGAAATACGAGCAGTACTTC. The whole variable domain, remainder taken from reference TRBV5-1 and TRBJ2-7, is KAGVTQTPRYLIKTRGQQVTLSCSPISGHRSVSWYQQTPGQGLQFLFEYFSETQRNKGNFPGRFSGRQFSNSRSEMNVSTLELGDSALYLCASSLAQRKYEQYFGPGTRLTVT.

The rearrangement joins TRBV18 to TRBJ1-1; no firm D call. Trimming cost V 3 bases and J 0 bases, with 11 bases left between them. The V gene's germline CDR1 is KGHSH and CDR2 LQKENI. The CDR3 is 15 amino acids. This CDR3 is CASSPVGAMNTEAFF. DNA for the CDR3: TGTGCCAGCTCACCGGTTGGAGCTATGAACACTGAAGCTTTCTTT.

V gene TRBV5-1 combines with J gene TRBJ2-2; tentative D call: TRBD2 (5 bases). The CDR3 sequence is 15 residues long. CDR1 is SGHRS and CDR2 is YFSETQ in the germline V gene. V gave up 0 bases and J gave up 5 bases, with 11 bases separating them. CDR3 bases: TGCGCCAGCAGCTTGGATGTTGAGGGAACCGGGGAGCTGTTTTTT. Its translation: CASSLDVEGTGELFF. The complete variable domain, with remaining parts taken from reference TRBV5-1 and TRBJ2-2, reads KAGVTQTPRYLIKTRGQQVTLSCSPISGHRSVSWYQQTPGQGLQFLFEYFSETQRNKGNFPGRFSGRQFSNSRSEMNVSTLELGDSALYLCASSLDVEGTGELFFGEGSRLTVL.

The chain couples TRBV6-1 to TRBJ2-1, with D hard to call. Trimming stripped 7 bases from V and 8 bases from J, with 12 bases between. Germline CDR1 MNHNS, CDR2 SASEGT. The CDR3 runs 12 residues. CDR3 nucleotides: TGTGCCAGCACCTTTTATTCCGATGAGCAGTTCTTC. Amino acid sequence: CASTFYSDEQFF.

This clonotype was seen many times. CDR3 sequence: CASSQPLEGSEQYF. Here the CDR3 DNA reads TGTGCCAGCAGCCAACCCTTGGAGGGAAGCGAGCAGTACTTC. This chain joins TRBV4-2 and TRBJ2-7; possibly TRBD2 for D (6 bases). Germline V gene data show CDR1 as LGHNA and CDR2 as YNFKEQ. The CDR3 loop spans 14 amino acids. Trimming took off 2 bases at V and 6 bases at J, with 14 bases between the two ends.

The chain employs TRBV5-1 and TRBJ1-4; weak D call: TRBD1 (5 bases). CDR1 is SGHRS and CDR2 is YFSETQ in the germline V gene. V was shortened by 1 base and J by 8 bases, with 12 bases between the two germline ends. The CDR3 is made up of 14 amino acids. CDR3 DNA: TGCGCCAGCAGCTTGCAGGGCTTCCACGAAAAACTGTTTTTT. Protein: CASSLQGFHEKLFF. The whole variable domain, filled in from reference TRBV5-1 and TRBJ1-4, reads KAGVTQTPRYLIKTRGQQVTLSCSPISGHRSVSWYQQTPGQGLQFLFEYFSETQRNKGNFPGRFSGRQFSNSRSEMNVSTLELGDSALYLCASSLQGFHEKLFFGSGTQLSVL.

There are a few counts of this clonotype. V usage is TRBV3-1 and J usage is TRBJ1-4, with D unresolved. The CDR3 is 13 amino acids. From germline, CDR1 is LGHDT and CDR2 YNNKEL (reference sequence). The ends were cut back, 3 bases at V and 8 bases at J, with 10 bases in the middle. The CDR3 nucleotides read TGTGCCAGCAGCCACTCGCAAATAGAAAAACTGTTTTTT. Amino acid sequence: CASSHSQIEKLFF.